This TCR beta chain stems from a study of regulatory T cells in long-lasting Graves disease. This clonotype was detected ten times or more. Time point in this sample: persistent/refractory GD, antithyroid drugs over 5 years with positive TRAb. Extracted RNA from PBMCs served as the source of the TCR library. The germline V gene encodes CDR1 DFQATT and CDR2 SNEGSKA (reference sequence). The CDR3 covers 12 residues. The V gene end was trimmed by 6 bases and the J gene end by 9 bases; junction bases not matched to a gene: 10. Arm-PCR with iRepertoire HTBI primers amplified the CDR3 regions for these TCR beta libraries. TCRdb passed the multiplex PCR reads through MiXCR, listing each CDR3 protein once. The profile shows under 450,000 distinct CDR3 sequences, about 23% of them singletons.

This clonotype was sampled from a woman aged 40 to 49 with Graves disease. This chain connects TRBV20-1 to TRBJ1-1; TRBD1 matches 7 bases. Sequencing used peripheral blood mononuclear cells (PBMCs), obtained when the disease was refractory, from a patient treated with antithyroid drugs. The CDR3 DNA reads as TGCAGTGCCACTAACAGGGGCCAGCAAGCTTTCTTT. Encoded protein: CSATNRGQQAFF.